The rows below give T cell receptor beta chains drawn from one sample of a study of Graves' ophthalmopathy and Graves' hyperthyroidism. TCRdb independently ran MiXCR on the multiplex PCR reads; one entry per CDR3 protein. The data contain about 220,000 distinct CDR3 sequences, about 22% of them seen just once; the ten biggest clones take up under 55%. Material for sequencing was peripheral blood. These receptors all stem from a woman in her 50s with Graves' ophthalmopathy. Each CDR3 is given with its conserved first and last residue. The D gene is left open where the match is weak. Size values are once, few and many counts, or a class for expanded clones, and some rows have none.

J: TRBJ1-6
D: TRBD1
size: few
V: TRBV9
DNA: TGTGCCAGCAGCGTAGATGGACAGGCTTCACCCCTCCACTTT
CDR3: CASSVDGQASPLHF

J: TRBJ1-2
D: -
size: many
V: TRBV12-3/TRBV12-4
DNA: TGTGCCAGCAGTTCGGAGACAGCGTATGGCTACACCTTC
CDR3: CASSSETAYGYTF

J: TRBJ2-7
D: -
size: many
V: TRBV20-1
DNA: TGCAGTGCTATCTACGGGGCGGGCCACGAGCAGTACTTC
CDR3: CSAIYGAGHEQYF

J: TRBJ1-1
D: -
size: many
V: TRBV30
DNA: TGTGCCTGGAGTCGGACAGTGGGTACTGAAGCTTTCTTT
CDR3: CAWSRTVGTEAFF

J: TRBJ2-4
D: -
size: many
V: TRBV30
DNA: TGTGCCTGGAGTGTCGGGCAGCAGAAAAACATTCAGTACTTC
CDR3: CAWSVGQQKNIQYF

J: TRBJ2-7
D: -
size: few
V: TRBV6-1
DNA: TGTGCCAGCGGGGAAGTGACAGGCTACGAGCAGTACTTC
CDR3: CASGEVTGYEQYF

J: TRBJ2-7
D: -
size: -
V: TRBV29-1
DNA: TGCAGCGTTGAGTACCCCGCCTGCCCCGAGCAGTACTTC
CDR3: CSVEYPACPEQYF

J: TRBJ2-5
D: -
size: many
V: TRBV20-1
DNA: TGCAGTGCTCGGGCATTAGGGACCCAGTACTTC
CDR3: CSARALGTQYF

J: TRBJ2-2
D: TRBD2
size: -
V: TRBV5-1
DNA: TGCGCCAGCAGCCCACTAGCGGGACTAAACACCGGGGAGCTGTTTTTT
CDR3: CASSPLAGLNTGELFF

J: TRBJ1-2
D: -
size: many
V: TRBV7-2
DNA: TGTGCCAGCAGCTTAGAAGCAGGGACCGGTGGCTACACCTTC
CDR3: CASSLEAGTGGYTF

J: TRBJ1-5
D: -
size: many
V: TRBV6-1
DNA: TGTGCCAGCAGTGAAGAAGTCCCAGGGATTAGCAATCAGCCCCAGCATTTT
CDR3: CASSEEVPGISNQPQHF

J: TRBJ1-2
D: -
size: -
V: TRBV7-2
DNA: TGTGCCAGCAGCTTAGTGGGGCAGCACTATGGCTACACCTTC
CDR3: CASSLVGQHYGYTF

J: TRBJ1-2
D: -
size: many
V: TRBV20-1
DNA: TGCAGTGCCGTCCAGGGCCACGGGGACTATGGCTACACCTTC
CDR3: CSAVQGHGDYGYTF

J: TRBJ1-5
D: -
size: few
V: TRBV3-1
DNA: TGTGCCAGCAGCCCACCAGGGTGGCAGCCCCAGCATTTT
CDR3: CASSPPGWQPQHF

J: TRBJ1-2
D: -
size: many
V: TRBV19
DNA: TGTGCCAGTAGTACCCGGACAAGTTATGGCTACACCTTC
CDR3: CASSTRTSYGYTF

J: TRBJ1-1
D: TRBD1
size: many
V: TRBV19
DNA: TGTGCCAGTACCCTTGGGACAGGGAGGACTGAAGCTTTCTTT
CDR3: CASTLGTGRTEAFF

J: TRBJ1-2
D: TRBD1
size: -
V: TRBV6-1
DNA: TGTGCCAGCAGTCAAGGACAGGGAACAGTATATGGCTACACCTTC
CDR3: CASSQGQGTVYGYTF

J: TRBJ2-5
D: TRBD2
size: many
V: TRBV7-2
DNA: TGTGCCAGCAGCCCTACCCGAAGAGCGGGAGAAGAGACCCAGTACTTC
CDR3: CASSPTRRAGEETQYF

J: TRBJ2-2
D: -
size: -
V: TRBV6-4
DNA: TGTGCCAGCACGCAGGGTGTTGGAACCTGGGAGCTGTTTTTT
CDR3: CASTQGVGTWELFF

J: TRBJ2-7
D: -
size: many
V: TRBV19
DNA: TGTGCCAGTAGTCCCGGGGAGATGATTCCGCGCGAGCAGTACTTC
CDR3: CASSPGEMIPREQYF

J: TRBJ2-5
D: TRBD2
size: many
V: TRBV10-3
DNA: TGTGCCATCAGTGATGGCGGGAGCCAAGAGACCCAGTACTTC
CDR3: CAISDGGSQETQYF

J: TRBJ1-3
D: -
size: many
V: TRBV10-3
DNA: TGTGCCATCAGTGAGTCGGAAGGAAACACCATATATTTT
CDR3: CAISESEGNTIYF

J: TRBJ2-5
D: -
size: -
V: TRBV5-6
DNA: TGTGCCAGCAGCTTGGTCGGCGGTGAGACCCAGTACTTC
CDR3: CASSLVGGETQYF

J: TRBJ2-4
D: -
size: -
V: TRBV28
DNA: TGTGCCAGCAGTCCGGACCAAGCCAAAAACATTCAGTACTTC
CDR3: CASSPDQAKNIQYF

J: TRBJ2-7
D: -
size: many
V: TRBV28
DNA: TGTGCCAGCACTGAGGGCAGGGAATTGTTCGAGCAGTACTTC
CDR3: CASTEGRELFEQYF

J: TRBJ1-2
D: -
size: many
V: TRBV2
DNA: TGTGCCAGCGAGATAGGCCGCACTAACTATGGCTACACCTTC
CDR3: CASEIGRTNYGYTF

J: TRBJ1-2
D: TRBD1
size: -
V: TRBV5-4
DNA: TGTACCAGCAGCGCCCCCCGCGGGACAGCCTATGGCTACACCTTC
CDR3: CTSSAPRGTAYGYTF

J: TRBJ1-6
D: -
size: many
V: TRBV7-8
DNA: TGTGCCAGCAGCATAGGCCAGGCTAATTCACCCCTCCACTTT
CDR3: CASSIGQANSPLHF

J: TRBJ1-5
D: -
size: -
V: TRBV12-3/TRBV12-4
DNA: TGTGCCAGCAGTTCCGGGGGCCATAGCAATCAGCCCCAGCATTTT
CDR3: CASSSGGHSNQPQHF

J: TRBJ2-1
D: TRBD2
size: many
V: TRBV7-8
DNA: TGTGCCAGCAGCTCGGGACTAGCGATTAATTACAATGAGCAGTTCTTC
CDR3: CASSSGLAINYNEQFF

J: TRBJ1-1
D: -
size: many
V: TRBV28
DNA: TGTGCCAGCAGTTTAGGTGGGCGGGACACTGAAGCTTTCTTT
CDR3: CASSLGGRDTEAFF

J: TRBJ2-7
D: -
size: many
V: TRBV27
DNA: TGTGCCAGCTGGGCGGGAAGCTACGAGCAGTACTTC
CDR3: CASWAGSYEQYF

J: TRBJ1-5
D: TRBD1
size: -
V: TRBV2
DNA: TGTGCCAGCAGTCTAGATGACAGGGTATACCAGCCCCAGCATTTT
CDR3: CASSLDDRVYQPQHF

J: TRBJ2-5
D: -
size: -
V: TRBV6-5
DNA: TGTGCCTGCCACTCTGGTAGACAAGAGGCCCAGTACTTC
CDR3: CACHSGRQEAQYF

J: TRBJ2-5
D: TRBD1
size: -
V: TRBV28
DNA: TGTGCCAGCAGTTTACGACAGGGGCAGACCCAGTACTTC
CDR3: CASSLRQGQTQYF

J: TRBJ2-5
D: TRBD1
size: few
V: TRBV2
DNA: TGTGCCAGCATTAGGGACAGGGGGCAGACCCAGTACTTC
CDR3: CASIRDRGQTQYF

J: TRBJ2-5
D: -
size: many
V: TRBV13
DNA: TGTGCCAGCAGCTTAATGGCAGGGAAGGAGACCCAGTACTTC
CDR3: CASSLMAGKETQYF

J: TRBJ1-2
D: TRBD1
size: many
V: TRBV5-1
DNA: TGCGCCAGCAGCGATGGACAGGGTGTACGTATGGATGGCTACACCTTC
CDR3: CASSDGQGVRMDGYTF

J: TRBJ1-1
D: -
size: many
V: TRBV27
DNA: TGTGCCAGCAGTGTGGGAGCGGTCACTGAAGCTTTCTTT
CDR3: CASSVGAVTEAFF

J: TRBJ2-7
D: -
size: -
V: TRBV28
DNA: TGTGCCAGCAGTCCCGGGGCTCCCTACGAGCAGTACTTC
CDR3: CASSPGAPYEQYF

J: TRBJ2-7
D: -
size: many
V: TRBV6-2/TRBV6-3
DNA: TGTGCCAGCAGTTATATGGCGGGCGAGCAGTACTTC
CDR3: CASSYMAGEQYF

J: TRBJ2-7
D: TRBD2
size: -
V: TRBV6-2/TRBV6-3
DNA: TGTGCCAGCAGTTACGATAGGACTAGCGGGAGACGGGGCTACGAGCAGTACTTC
CDR3: CASSYDRTSGRRGYEQYF

J: TRBJ1-1
D: -
size: many
V: TRBV20-1
DNA: TGCAGTGCTAGAGAATTCCTGTTGGGGGCTGAAGCTTTCTTT
CDR3: CSAREFLLGAEAFF

J: TRBJ1-6
D: TRBD1
size: -
V: TRBV7-2
DNA: TGTGCCAGCAGCTTAAAGGTTTCCGGACAGGGATCCAATTCACCCCTCCACTTT
CDR3: CASSLKVSGQGSNSPLHF

J: TRBJ2-7
D: -
size: many
V: TRBV10-3
DNA: TGTGCCATCAGTGAGTTTGACAGGAAACTCTACGAGCAGTACTTC
CDR3: CAISEFDRKLYEQYF

J: TRBJ1-1
D: -
size: once
V: TRBV28
DNA: TGTGCCAGCAGTCCATTTAAGGGGCAGAACACTGAAGCTTTCTTT
CDR3: CASSPFKGQNTEAFF

J: TRBJ2-7
D: TRBD1
size: many
V: TRBV7-6
DNA: TGTGCCAGCAGCGCCGGACAGGGGAAAACCTACGAGCAGTACTTC
CDR3: CASSAGQGKTYEQYF

J: TRBJ1-6
D: -
size: few
V: TRBV19
DNA: TGTGCCAGTAGTACGAGTAATTCACCCCTCCACTTT
CDR3: CASSTSNSPLHF

J: TRBJ2-5
D: TRBD2
size: many
V: TRBV9
DNA: TGTGCCAGCAGCGCGGAGGGACTCCTAGCGGGAGTTGAGACCCAGTACTTC
CDR3: CASSAEGLLAGVETQYF

J: TRBJ2-7
D: -
size: many
V: TRBV6-1
DNA: TGTGCCAGCAGTATCCGGGACACCTACGAGCAGTACTTC
CDR3: CASSIRDTYEQYF

J: TRBJ1-6
D: -
size: many
V: TRBV28
DNA: TGTGCCAGCAGTTCTACGACAGGAGGAATCAATTCACCCCTCCACTTT
CDR3: CASSSTTGGINSPLHF

J: TRBJ2-7
D: -
size: many
V: TRBV6-1
DNA: TGTGCCAGCAGTGAAATAACTTTATTGTCCGAGCAGTACTTC
CDR3: CASSEITLLSEQYF